This T cell receptor beta chain was recorded in a study of vaccination effects on CD4 cells after COVID-19. The CDR3 has 14 amino acids. Germline V gives CDR1 SGHKS, CDR2 YYEKEE (reference sequence). V lost 1 base to trimming and J lost 10 bases, with 15 bases between them. Antigen-specific CD4+ T cells were expanded with viral peptide pools in the ViraFEST assay before sequencing. Upon completion of under eleven days in culture, CD4+ T cells were isolated. Fewer than 2.5 million PBMC were seeded per well and grown in the presence of around 10 IU/ml IL-2 and approximately 11 ug/ml peptides. On both days 3 and 7, half of the culture medium was replaced with IL-2 medium. Produced via immunoSEQ multiplex PCR; TCRdb's table is partial and in-frame only. The sample shows about 61,000 clones, roughly 80% of them seen only once. Regarding this clone: Its specificity is unknown.

This clonotype originated in a human donor who received a COVID-19 vaccine. V gene TRBV5-5 combines with J gene TRBJ2-1, with D unresolved. The sample consisted of CD4+ T cells from PBMCs cultured with HCoV-229E spike peptides, taken before COVID-19 vaccination. As DNA, the CDR3 is TGTGCCAGCAGCTTGACCCCTGGAAGGGAAGAGCAGTTCTTC. This translates into CASSLTPGREEQFF.